These 27 T cell receptor beta chains were all obtained from the same sample, sequenced in a study of read filtering for tumor transcriptome and immune sequencing. Molecular barcoded adaptors covering alpha/delta and beta/gamma chains were used on roughly 370 ng RNA. TCRdb independently ran MiXCR on the reads; one entry per CDR3 protein. This sample yields roughly 130,000 distinct CDR3 sequences, of which roughly 13% are seen a single time; about 11% belongs to the top ten. What was sequenced was a population of CD138-negative cells sorted from bone marrow. Receptor source: a donor at least 40 years old with multiple myeloma.

The CDR3 reads CASSAGGGNQPQHF. The CDR3 DNA is TGTGCCAGCAGCGCAGGGGGGGGCAATCAGCCCCAGCATTTT. The J gene is TRBJ1-5, the V gene TRBV7-9; TRBD1 aligns across 7 bases. Looked up from germline, CDR1 is SEHNR and CDR2 is FQNEAQ (reference sequence). This CDR3 is built from 14 residues. The V segment lost 5 bases and the J segment 2 bases; nucleotides outside the gene matches: 3.

This clonotype occurred many times. This chain connects TRBV12-3 or TRBV12-4 to TRBJ2-1, with TRBD2 matching 13 bases. The V segment lost 5 bases and the J segment 6 bases; nucleotides outside the gene matches: 4. The CDR3 covers 15 residues. CDR3 sequence: CASSPWTSGSNEQFF. CDR3 nucleotide sequence: TGTGCCAGCAGTCCTTGGACTAGCGGGAGCAATGAGCAGTTCTTC.

This clonotype was recorded many times. V gene TRBV11-2 combines with J gene TRBJ1-1, with a weak D call TRBD1 (5 bases). V gave up 0 bases and J gave up 2 bases, with 13 bases separating them. Germline V gene data show CDR1 as SGHAT and CDR2 as FQNNGV. The CDR3 extends over 16 amino acids. CDR3 nucleotides: TGTGCCAGCAGCTTAGATGCGGGGCACAAAAACACTGAAGCTTTCTTT. Its protein is CASSLDAGHKNTEAFF. The complete variable domain, with remaining parts taken from reference TRBV11-2 and TRBJ1-1, reads EAGVAQSPRYKIIEKRQSVAFWCNPISGHATLYWYQQILGQGPKLLIQFQNNGVVDDSQLPKDRFSAERLKGVDSTLKIQPAKLEDSAVYLCASSLDAGHKNTEAFFGQGTRLTVV.

In its sample, this clonotype was seen many times. This chain uses TRBV20-1 with TRBJ2-1, with 15 bases that match TRBD2. Unmatched junction bases numbered 10, after V lost 6 bases and J lost 7 bases. The germline gives CDR1 DFQATT, CDR2 SNEGSKA (reference sequence). The CDR3 loop spans 16 amino acids. CDR3 sequence reads: CSACPSGTSGRNEQFF. Written as DNA, the CDR3 is TGCAGTGCATGCCCTTCCGGGACTAGCGGGAGGAATGAGCAGTTCTTC.

About this clonotype: A much larger clone sits a single nucleotide away, making a read error possible. The rearrangement links TRBV2 to TRBJ2-3; D remains unclear. Trimming left V 5 bases short and J 1 base short, with 7 bases between. The CDR3 extends over 13 amino acids. CDR1 and CDR2 from the germline V gene are SNHLY and FYNNEI. CDR3 DNA sequence: TGTGCCAGCAGTAAAATGGGCACAGATACGCAGTATTTT. It translates to CASSKMGTDTQYF.

There are many counts of this clonotype. The junction differs from germline at one of its ends, possibly a read error. V gene TRBV11-2 combines with J gene TRBJ2-7; 7 bases align to TRBD1. Germline loops: CDR1 SGHAT, CDR2 FQNNGV. The CDR3 extends over 13 amino acids. The CDR3 region is CASSVDRENEQYF. The CDR3 coding sequence is TGTGCCAGCAGCGTAGACAGGGAGAACGAGCAGTACTTC.

This clonotype was seen ten or more times. This chain connects TRBV27 to TRBJ1-1; D not resolved. This CDR3 is built from 12 residues. Germline values: CDR1 MNHEY, CDR2 SMNVEV (reference sequence). V was pared by 3 bases and J by 6 bases, with 8 bases between. The CDR3 here is CASSFTHSEAFF. The CDR3 DNA follows: TGTGCCAGCAGTTTTACCCACTCTGAAGCTTTCTTT.

The table lists this clonotype with many counts. This sequence joins TRBV29-1 and TRBJ2-1, with a possible D match to TRBD1 (6 bases). Germline loops: CDR1 SQVTM, CDR2 ANQGSEA. V was trimmed by 6 bases and J by 14 bases, leaving 17 bases between them. The CDR3 is made up of 11 amino acids. Written as DNA, the CDR3 is TGCAGCGTCTCTTCGAACTACAGGGAGTTCTTC. This sequence encodes CSVSSNYREFF.

This clonotype was counted ten times or more. The rearrangement joins TRBV7-3 to TRBJ2-3; 7 bases align to TRBD1. The CDR3 has 15 amino acids. The junction had 7 bases not matched to a gene; V was cut back by 6 bases and J by 1 base. Per germline, CDR1 SGHTA and CDR2 FQGTGA. The CDR3 protein is CASSYNRGGTDTQYF. Written as DNA, the CDR3 is TGTGCCAGCAGTTATAACAGGGGAGGCACAGATACGCAGTATTTT.

This clonotype was recorded at least ten times. One end of the junction does not line up with germline, which may come from a read error. Here the CDR3 DNA reads TGTGCCAGCAGATCCGGGACTAGCACAGATACGCAGTATTTT. Protein: CASRSGTSTDTQYF. J is TRBJ2-3 and V is TRBV5-1, with D tentatively TRBD2 (6 bases). In germline, CDR1 is SGHRS, CDR2 YFSETQ. The CDR3 runs to 14 residues.

This clonotype was detected many times. The chain joins TRBV7-9 to TRBJ2-1, with D perhaps TRBD1 (7 bases). CDR1 and CDR2 from the germline V gene are SEHNR and FQNEAQ (reference sequence). Trimming pared 7 bases from V and 4 bases from J, leaving 17 bases between. This CDR3 has 15 residues. CDR3 residues: CASTQTAGQYNEQFF. CDR3 DNA sequence: TGTGCCAGCACCCAAACTGCGGGACAGTACAATGAGCAGTTCTTC. The variable domain in full, with the rest retrieved from reference TRBV7-9 and TRBJ2-1, is DTGVSQNPRHKITKRGQNVTFRCDPISEHNRLYWYRQTLGQGPEFLTYFQNEAQLEKSRLLSDRFSAERPKGSFSTLEIQRTEQGDSAMYLCASTQTAGQYNEQFFGPGTRLTVL.

A few counts support this clonotype. An end of the junction differs from the germline gene, which may be a read error. The chain uses TRBV9 and TRBJ2-1; 7 bases line up with TRBD2. Germline CDR1 is SGDLS and CDR2 is YYNGEE. The CDR3 totals 17 residues. CDR3 amino acids: CASSVGGGRGDYDEQFF. DNA for the CDR3: TGTGCCAGCAGCGTAGGTGGGGGGAGAGGGGACTACGATGAGCAGTTCTTC.

This clonotype was counted many times. The chain employs TRBV5-1 and TRBJ1-1; D is unclear. The germline CDR1 and CDR2 sequences are SGHRS and YFSETQ. CDR3 length: 14 residues. V was pared by 1 base and J by 2 bases, with 9 bases between. Here the CDR3 reads CASSLQAVNTEAFF. CDR3 bases: TGCGCCAGCAGCTTGCAGGCAGTTAACACTGAAGCTTTCTTT.

Comment on this clonotype: A much larger clone lies one base from this, so it may be a read error. The rearrangement joins TRBV7-2 to TRBJ2-5, with 12 nucleotides matching TRBD2. Germline values: CDR1 SGHTA, CDR2 FQGNSA. The CDR3 extends over 15 amino acids. CDR3 nucleotides: TGTGCCAGCAGCCTGACTAGCGGGAGAAAGGAGACCCAGTGCTTC. Protein: CASSLTSGRKETQCF.

Ten or more counts support this clonotype. This chain uses TRBV19 with TRBJ1-5; 7 bases are shared with TRBD1. The CDR3 covers 13 residues. Per the germline V gene, CDR1 is LNHDA and CDR2 is SQIVND (reference sequence). The V and J ends lost 4 bases and 8 bases, in that order; junction bases with no gene match: 5. The CDR3 reads CASSTQGGEPQHF. The CDR3 bases are TGTGCCAGTAGTACTCAGGGGGGAGAGCCCCAGCATTTT.

Ten or more counts support this clonotype. This rearrangement joins TRBV28 to TRBJ1-1, with TRBD1 identical over 9 bases. Germline V lookup: CDR1 MDHEN, CDR2 SYDVKM. There are 16 residues in the CDR3. V lost 8 bases and J lost 4; bases outside the gene matches: 14. The CDR3 DNA reads TGTGCCAGCCCCGGGACAGGGTCCTTTGCGCGCACTGAAGCTTTCTTT. Amino acid sequence: CASPGTGSFARTEAFF.

The rearrangement joins TRBV7-9 to TRBJ2-2; D possibly corresponds to TRBD2 (5 bases). Trimming shortened V by 6 bases and J by 5 bases, and 22 bases separated the two germline ends. Per the germline V gene, CDR1 is SEHNR and CDR2 is FQNEAQ (reference sequence). This CDR3 has 17 residues. The CDR3 DNA follows: TGTGCCAGCAGTAAAGGCCGGGAAAACAGAAAAACCGGGGAGCTGTTTTTT. Translating it yields CASSKGRENRKTGELFF.

In its sample, this clonotype was seen a few times. V usage is TRBV2 and J usage is TRBJ2-1; D gene uncertain. Germline CDR1 reads SNHLY; CDR2 reads FYNNEI. This CDR3 contains 14 residues. Between the trimmed V and J ends, which lost 8 bases and 9 bases, there was a span of 20 bases. The CDR3 nucleotides read TGTGCCAGCCTGGGTCCCGCTCCTCCCACTGAGCAGTTCTTC. It translates to CASLGPAPPTEQFF.

In this sample, this clonotype turned up many times. V and J are TRBV28 and TRBJ1-6; maybe TRBD1 (6 bases). The CDR3 totals 16 residues. The V gene lost 2 bases and the J gene lost 5 bases, with 13 bases spanning the gap. Germline lookup yields CDR1 MDHEN and CDR2 SYDVKM. The CDR3, as DNA: TGTGCCAGCAGTTTAGTGGGGGCCCGGGATAATTCACCCCTCCACTTT. The encoded protein is CASSLVGARDNSPLHF.

On this clonotype itself: Possible read error: a much larger clone is one base away. The rearrangement uses TRBV20-1 and TRBJ2-7, with a weak D call TRBD2 (6 bases). The germline CDR1 and CDR2 sequences are DFQATT and SNEGSKA (reference sequence). This CDR3 is 16 amino acids long. Trimming took off 6 bases at V and 4 bases at J, with 25 bases between the two ends. CDR3 region: CSAHPPWPSVSYEQYF. As DNA, the CDR3 is TGCAGTGCCCACCCTCCTTGGCCTAGCGTGAGTTACGAGCAGTACTTC.

This clonotype has a count of ten or more. The rearrangement links TRBV20-1 to TRBJ2-3; D gene uncertain. This CDR3 region has 14 residues. The V end was cut by 3 bases, the J end by 1 base, with 11 bases between. Germline loops: CDR1 DFQATT, CDR2 SNEGSKA (reference sequence). This CDR3 reads CSASSPRRTDTQYF. CDR3 nucleotide sequence: TGCAGTGCTAGTTCTCCCCGCCGCACAGATACGCAGTATTTT.

In its sample, this clonotype was seen many times. V usage is TRBV4-1 and J usage is TRBJ1-1; D may be TRBD1 (6 bases). Trimming stripped 2 bases from V and 0 bases from J, with 13 bases between. The CDR3 spans 16 residues. Germline V gene sequence: CDR1 MGHRA, CDR2 YSYEKL. The CDR3 spells CASSQQTGIMNTEAFF. In DNA form, the CDR3 reads TGCGCCAGCAGCCAACAGACAGGAATAATGAACACTGAAGCTTTCTTT.

CDR3 protein: CASGPRVEKLFF. DNA of the CDR3: TGTGCTAGTGGTCCCAGAGTGGAAAAACTGTTTTTT. V usage is TRBV12-5 and J usage is TRBJ1-4, with no clear D. The CDR3 extends over 12 amino acids. Germline assignment: CDR1 LGHNT and CDR2 FRNRAP. Trimming removed 5 bases at V and 8 bases at J, with 9 bases between.

The CDR3 loop is CASSVFVHPGANVLTF. The CDR3 DNA is TGTGCCAGCAGCGTCTTTGTCCACCCCGGGGCCAACGTCCTGACTTTC. The rearrangement joins TRBV7-9 to TRBJ2-6; D remains ambiguous. Germline assignment: CDR1 SEHNR and CDR2 FQNEAQ (reference sequence). V lost 5 bases to trimming and J lost 4 bases, with 15 bases between them. CDR3 size: 16 residues.

This clonotype was counted between two and nine times. V and J are TRBV20-1 and TRBJ1-5, with D perhaps matching TRBD1 (6 bases). Trimming shortened V by 3 bases and J by 7 bases, and 13 bases separated the two germline ends. Germline V gene data show CDR1 as DFQATT and CDR2 as SNEGSKA (reference sequence). The CDR3 consists of 13 residues. The CDR3, as DNA: TGCAGTGCTAGCCAGGGGCAAGGGCAGCCCCAGCATTTT. Protein sequence: CSASQGQGQPQHF.

This clonotype was counted many times. This chain connects TRBV2 to TRBJ2-5; D is possibly TRBD1 (6 bases). The CDR3 runs to 14 residues. CDR1 is SNHLY and CDR2 is FYNNEI in the germline V gene. The V end lost 0 bases, the J end lost 4 bases, and 9 bases lay between the germline ends. CDR3 bases: TGTGCCAGCAGTGAAGCGCTAGGGGGAGAGACCCAGTACTTC. It codes for CASSEALGGETQYF.

Many counts were recorded for this clonotype. The chain joins TRBV5-1 to TRBJ2-3; 7 bases match TRBD1. Trimming took 0 bases from V and 6 from J; bases not matched to a gene: 4. The CDR3 is 14 residues long. The germline V gene has CDR1 SGHRS and CDR2 YFSETQ. DNA of the CDR3: TGCGCCAGCAGCTTGGAGGGGGCACCGGATACGCAGTATTTT. Residues: CASSLEGAPDTQYF.